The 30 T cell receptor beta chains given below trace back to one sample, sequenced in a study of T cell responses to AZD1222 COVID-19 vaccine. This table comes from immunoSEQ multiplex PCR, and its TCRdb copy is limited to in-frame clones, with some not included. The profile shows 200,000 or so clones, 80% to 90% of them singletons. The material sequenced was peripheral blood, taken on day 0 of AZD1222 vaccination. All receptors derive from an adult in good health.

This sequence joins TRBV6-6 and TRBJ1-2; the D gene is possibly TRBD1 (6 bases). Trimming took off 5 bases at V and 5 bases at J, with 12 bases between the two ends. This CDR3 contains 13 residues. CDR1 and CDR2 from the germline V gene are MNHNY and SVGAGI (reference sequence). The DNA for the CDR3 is TGTGCCAGCAGTAGAGGGGGTGAATATGGCTACACCTTC. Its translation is CASSRGGEYGYTF.

This CDR3 reads CASSLVGEPSTDTQYF. The DNA of the CDR3 is TGCGCCAGCAGCTTGGTTGGGGAACCTAGCACAGATACGCAGTATTTT. V is TRBV5-1 and J is TRBJ2-3, with D unresolved. Germline CDR1 SGHRS, CDR2 YFSETQ. Trimming removed 0 bases at V and 0 bases at J, with 11 bases between. The CDR3 sequence is 16 residues long. The whole variable domain, remainder taken from reference TRBV5-1 and TRBJ2-3, is KAGVTQTPRYLIKTRGQQVTLSCSPISGHRSVSWYQQTPGQGLQFLFEYFSETQRNKGNFPGRFSGRQFSNSRSEMNVSTLELGDSALYLCASSLVGEPSTDTQYFGPGTRLTVL.

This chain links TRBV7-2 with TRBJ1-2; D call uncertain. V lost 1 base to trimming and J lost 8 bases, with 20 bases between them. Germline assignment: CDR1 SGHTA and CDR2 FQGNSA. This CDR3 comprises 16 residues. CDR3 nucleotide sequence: TGTGCCAGCAGCTTAGGGCCTCGGGCGGAATTAGAGGGCTACACCTTC. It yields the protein CASSLGPRAELEGYTF.

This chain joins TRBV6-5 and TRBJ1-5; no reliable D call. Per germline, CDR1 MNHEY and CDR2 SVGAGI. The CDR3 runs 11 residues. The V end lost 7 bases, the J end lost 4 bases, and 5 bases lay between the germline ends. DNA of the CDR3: TGTGCCAGCATCATTAATCAGCCCCAGCATTTT. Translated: CASIINQPQHF.

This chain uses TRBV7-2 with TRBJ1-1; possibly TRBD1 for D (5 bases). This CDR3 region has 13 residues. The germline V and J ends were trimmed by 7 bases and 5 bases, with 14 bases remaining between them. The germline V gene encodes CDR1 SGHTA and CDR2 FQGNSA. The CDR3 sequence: CASMGEWRTEAFF. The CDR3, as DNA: TGTGCCAGCATGGGGGAATGGCGGACTGAAGCTTTCTTT.

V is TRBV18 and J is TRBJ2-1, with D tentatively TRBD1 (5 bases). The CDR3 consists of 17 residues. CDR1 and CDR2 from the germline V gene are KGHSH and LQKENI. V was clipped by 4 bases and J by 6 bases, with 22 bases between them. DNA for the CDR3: TGTGCCAGCTCACAATGGCAGGGTCCCAATTCTTTCAATGAGCAGTTCTTC. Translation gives CASSQWQGPNSFNEQFF.

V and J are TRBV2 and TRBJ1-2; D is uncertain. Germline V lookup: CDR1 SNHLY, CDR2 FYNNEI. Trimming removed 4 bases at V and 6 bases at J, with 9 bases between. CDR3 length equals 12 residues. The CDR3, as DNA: TGTGCCAGCAGTGGGCAGTTTCATGGCTACACCTTC. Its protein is CASSGQFHGYTF.

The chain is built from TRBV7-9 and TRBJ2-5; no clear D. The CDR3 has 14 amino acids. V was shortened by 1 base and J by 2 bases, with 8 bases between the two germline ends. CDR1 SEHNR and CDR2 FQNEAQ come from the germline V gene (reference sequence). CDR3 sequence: CASSLVLGQETQYF. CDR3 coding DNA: TGTGCCAGCAGCTTAGTATTGGGGCAAGAGACCCAGTACTTC.

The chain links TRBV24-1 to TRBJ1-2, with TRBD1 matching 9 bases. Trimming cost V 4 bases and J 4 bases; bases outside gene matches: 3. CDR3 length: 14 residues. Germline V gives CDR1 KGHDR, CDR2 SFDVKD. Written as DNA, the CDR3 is TGTGCCACCAGTGACGCGACAGGGGGCTATGGCTACACCTTC. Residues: CATSDATGGYGYTF.

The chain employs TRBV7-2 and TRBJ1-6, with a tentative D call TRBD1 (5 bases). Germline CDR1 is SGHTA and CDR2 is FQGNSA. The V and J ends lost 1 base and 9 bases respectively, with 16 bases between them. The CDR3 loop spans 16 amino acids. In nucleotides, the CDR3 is TGTGCCAGCAGCTTAGGTTCGGGGGGTGACGGTTCACCCCTCCACTTT. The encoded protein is CASSLGSGGDGSPLHF.

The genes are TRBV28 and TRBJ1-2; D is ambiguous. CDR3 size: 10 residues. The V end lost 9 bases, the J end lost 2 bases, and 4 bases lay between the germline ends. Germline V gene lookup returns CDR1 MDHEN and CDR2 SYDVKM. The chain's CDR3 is CASRNYGYTF. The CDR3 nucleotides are TGTGCCAGTAGGAACTATGGCTACACCTTC.

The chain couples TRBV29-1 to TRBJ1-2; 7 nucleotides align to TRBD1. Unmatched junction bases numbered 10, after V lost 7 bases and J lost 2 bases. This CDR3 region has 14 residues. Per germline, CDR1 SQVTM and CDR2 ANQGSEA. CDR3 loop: CSASRQGGNYGYTF. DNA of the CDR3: TGCAGCGCCTCAAGACAGGGAGGGAACTATGGCTACACCTTC.

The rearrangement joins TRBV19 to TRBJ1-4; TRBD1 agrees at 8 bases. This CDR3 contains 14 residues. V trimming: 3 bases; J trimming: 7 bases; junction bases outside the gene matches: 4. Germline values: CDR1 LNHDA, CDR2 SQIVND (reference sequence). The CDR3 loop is CASSIWTGSEKLFF. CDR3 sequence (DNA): TGTGCCAGTAGTATTTGGACAGGGAGTGAAAAACTGTTTTTT.

The CDR3 is CAAIGKETQYF. The CDR3 DNA follows: TGTGCCGCAATTGGCAAAGAGACCCAGTACTTC. The chain joins TRBV11-3 to TRBJ2-5; the D is unclear. Trimming removed 11 bases from V and 3 bases from J, with 10 bases in between. The CDR3 contains 11 residues. The germline V gene encodes CDR1 SGHNT and CDR2 YENEEA.

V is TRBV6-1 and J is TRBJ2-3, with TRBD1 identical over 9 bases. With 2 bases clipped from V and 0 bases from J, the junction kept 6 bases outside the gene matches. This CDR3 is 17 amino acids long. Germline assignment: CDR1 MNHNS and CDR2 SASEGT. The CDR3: CASSERGTGLSTDTQYF. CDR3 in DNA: TGTGCCAGCAGTGAAAGGGGGACAGGGCTTAGCACAGATACGCAGTATTTT.

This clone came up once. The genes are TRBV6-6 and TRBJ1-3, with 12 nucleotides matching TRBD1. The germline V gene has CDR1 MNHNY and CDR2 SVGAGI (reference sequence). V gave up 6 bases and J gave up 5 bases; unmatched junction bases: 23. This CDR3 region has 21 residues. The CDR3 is CASSRERPNTGTGGRRNTIYF. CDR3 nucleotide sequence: TGTGCCAGCAGCAGGGAACGTCCGAATACCGGGACAGGGGGCCGTAGAAACACCATATATTTT.

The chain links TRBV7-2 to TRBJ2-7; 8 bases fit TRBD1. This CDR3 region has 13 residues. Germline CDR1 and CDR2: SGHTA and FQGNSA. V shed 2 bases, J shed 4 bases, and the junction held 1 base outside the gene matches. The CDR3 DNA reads TGTGCCAGCAGCTTACAGGGGGCGTACGAGCAGTACTTC. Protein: CASSLQGAYEQYF.

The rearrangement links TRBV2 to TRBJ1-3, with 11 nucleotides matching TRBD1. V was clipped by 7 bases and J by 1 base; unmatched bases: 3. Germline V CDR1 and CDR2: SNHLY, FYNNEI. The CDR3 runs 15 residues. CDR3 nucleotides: TGTGCCAGCATTCGGGACAGGGGGTCTGGAAACACCATATATTTT. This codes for CASIRDRGSGNTIYF. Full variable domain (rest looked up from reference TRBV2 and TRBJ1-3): EPEVTQTPSHQVTQMGQEVILRCVPISNHLYFYWYRQILGQKVEFLVSFYNNEISEKSEIFDDQFSVERPDGSNFTLKIRSTKLEDSAMYFCASIRDRGSGNTIYFGEGSWLTVV.

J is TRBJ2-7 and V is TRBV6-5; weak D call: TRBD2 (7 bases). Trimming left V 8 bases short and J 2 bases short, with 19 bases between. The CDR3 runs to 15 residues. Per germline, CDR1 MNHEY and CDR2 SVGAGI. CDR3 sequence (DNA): TGTGCCAGCTCCCGAAGGGGGGGGCCCCCCTACGAGCAGTACTTC. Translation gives CASSRRGGPPYEQYF.

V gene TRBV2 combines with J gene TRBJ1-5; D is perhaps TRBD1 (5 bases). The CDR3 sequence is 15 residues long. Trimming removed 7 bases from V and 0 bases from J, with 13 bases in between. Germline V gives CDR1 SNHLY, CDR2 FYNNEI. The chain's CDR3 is CASIQELYSNQPQHF. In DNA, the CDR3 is TGTGCCAGCATACAGGAGTTATATAGCAATCAGCCCCAGCATTTT.

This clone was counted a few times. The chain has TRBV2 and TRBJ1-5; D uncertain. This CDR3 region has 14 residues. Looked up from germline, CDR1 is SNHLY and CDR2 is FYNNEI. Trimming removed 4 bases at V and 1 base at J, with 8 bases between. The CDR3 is CASSAERSNQPQHF. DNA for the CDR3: TGTGCCAGCAGTGCAGAACGGAGCAATCAGCCCCAGCATTTT.

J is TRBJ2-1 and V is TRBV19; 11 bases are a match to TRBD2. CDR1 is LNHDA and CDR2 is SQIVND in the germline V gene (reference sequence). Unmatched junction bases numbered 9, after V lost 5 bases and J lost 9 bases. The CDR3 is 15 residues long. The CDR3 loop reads CASSRASGGWSEQFF. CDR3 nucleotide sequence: TGTGCCAGTAGTCGGGCTAGCGGGGGGTGGAGTGAGCAGTTCTTC.

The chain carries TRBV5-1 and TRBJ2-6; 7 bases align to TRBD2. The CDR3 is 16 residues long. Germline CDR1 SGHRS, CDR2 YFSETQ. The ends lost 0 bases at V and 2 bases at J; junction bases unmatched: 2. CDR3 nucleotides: TGCGCCAGCAGCTTGGCTGGGGGGGCTGGGGCCAACGTCCTGACTTTC. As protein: CASSLAGGAGANVLTF. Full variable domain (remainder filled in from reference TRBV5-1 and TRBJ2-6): KAGVTQTPRYLIKTRGQQVTLSCSPISGHRSVSWYQQTPGQGLQFLFEYFSETQRNKGNFPGRFSGRQFSNSRSEMNVSTLELGDSALYLCASSLAGGAGANVLTFGAGSRLTVL.

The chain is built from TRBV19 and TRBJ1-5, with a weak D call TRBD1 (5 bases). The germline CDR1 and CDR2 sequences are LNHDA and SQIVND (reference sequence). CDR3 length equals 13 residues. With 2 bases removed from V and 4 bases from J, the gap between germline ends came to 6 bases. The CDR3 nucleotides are TGTGCCAGTAGTATATCAGGGAATCAGCCCCAGCATTTT. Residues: CASSISGNQPQHF.

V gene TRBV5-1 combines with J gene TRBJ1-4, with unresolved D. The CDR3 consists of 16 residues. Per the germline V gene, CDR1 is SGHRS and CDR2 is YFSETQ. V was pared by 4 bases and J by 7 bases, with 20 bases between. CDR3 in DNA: TGCGCCAGCAGCGTAGGACTCTCCGGTTCGGGTGAAAAACTGTTTTTT. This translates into CASSVGLSGSGEKLFF.

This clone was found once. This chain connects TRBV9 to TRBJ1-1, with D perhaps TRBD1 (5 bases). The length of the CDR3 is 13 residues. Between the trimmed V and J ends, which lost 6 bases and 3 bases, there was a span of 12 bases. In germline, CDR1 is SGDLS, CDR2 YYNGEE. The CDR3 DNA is TGTGCCAGCAATCAGGGTGCGTACACTGAAGCTTTCTTT. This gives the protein CASNQGAYTEAFF.

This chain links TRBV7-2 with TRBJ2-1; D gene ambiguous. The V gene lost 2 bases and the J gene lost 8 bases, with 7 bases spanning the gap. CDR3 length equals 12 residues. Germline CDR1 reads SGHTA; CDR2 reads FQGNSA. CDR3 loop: CASSLRQDEQFF. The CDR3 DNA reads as TGTGCCAGCAGCTTACGTCAGGATGAGCAGTTCTTC.

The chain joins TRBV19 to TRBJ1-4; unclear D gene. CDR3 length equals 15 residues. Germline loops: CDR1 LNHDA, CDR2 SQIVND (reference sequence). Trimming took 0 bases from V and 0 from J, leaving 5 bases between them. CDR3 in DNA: TGTGCCAGTAGTATAGACGGGTCAACTAATGAAAAACTGTTTTTT. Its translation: CASSIDGSTNEKLFF.

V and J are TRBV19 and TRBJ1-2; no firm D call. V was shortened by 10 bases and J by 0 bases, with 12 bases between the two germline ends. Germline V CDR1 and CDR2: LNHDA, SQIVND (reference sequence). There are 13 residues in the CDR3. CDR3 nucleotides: TGTGCCACCTCCAGCGGGGCTAACTATGGCTACACCTTC. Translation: CATSSGANYGYTF.

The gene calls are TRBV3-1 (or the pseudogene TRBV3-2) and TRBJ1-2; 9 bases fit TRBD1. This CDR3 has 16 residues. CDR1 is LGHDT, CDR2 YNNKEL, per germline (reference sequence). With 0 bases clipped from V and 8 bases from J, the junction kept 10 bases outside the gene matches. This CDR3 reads CASSQDVKQGAGGYTF. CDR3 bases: TGTGCCAGCAGCCAAGATGTGAAACAGGGGGCTGGGGGCTACACCTTC.